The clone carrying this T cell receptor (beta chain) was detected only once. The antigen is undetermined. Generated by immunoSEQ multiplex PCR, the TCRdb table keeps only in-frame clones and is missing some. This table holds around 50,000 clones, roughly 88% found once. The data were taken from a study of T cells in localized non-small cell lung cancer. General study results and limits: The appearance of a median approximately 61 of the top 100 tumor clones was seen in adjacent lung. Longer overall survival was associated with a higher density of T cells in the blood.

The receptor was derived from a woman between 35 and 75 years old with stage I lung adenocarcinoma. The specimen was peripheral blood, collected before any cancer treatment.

CDR3 sequence (DNA): TGTGCCAGCAGTTCCGGAACGGGGGGGCCAGAGACCCAGTACTTC. Amino acids: CASSSGTGGPETQYF. The genes are TRBV9 and TRBJ2-5, with 8 bases aligning to TRBD2. The CDR3 loop spans 15 amino acids. Per germline, CDR1 SGDLS and CDR2 YYNGEE. V was clipped by 5 bases and J by 4 bases; unmatched bases: 10.